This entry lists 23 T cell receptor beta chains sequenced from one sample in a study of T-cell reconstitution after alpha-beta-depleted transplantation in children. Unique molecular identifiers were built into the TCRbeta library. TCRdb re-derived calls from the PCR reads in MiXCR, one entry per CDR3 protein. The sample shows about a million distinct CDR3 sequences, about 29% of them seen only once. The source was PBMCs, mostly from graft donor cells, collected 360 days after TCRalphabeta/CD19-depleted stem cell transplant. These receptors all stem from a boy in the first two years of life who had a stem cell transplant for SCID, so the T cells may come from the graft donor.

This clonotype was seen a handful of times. CDR3 loop: CASSYLTYRGSNQPQHF. The DNA of the CDR3 is TGTGCCAGCAGTTACCTCACCTACAGGGGTAGCAATCAGCCCCAGCATTTT. The chain employs TRBV6-2 or TRBV6-3 and TRBJ1-5, with 7 bases matching TRBD1. This CDR3 is 17 amino acids long. V lost 2 bases to trimming and J lost 0 bases; unmatched junction nucleotides: 7. Germline CDR1 MNHEY, CDR2 SVGEGT.

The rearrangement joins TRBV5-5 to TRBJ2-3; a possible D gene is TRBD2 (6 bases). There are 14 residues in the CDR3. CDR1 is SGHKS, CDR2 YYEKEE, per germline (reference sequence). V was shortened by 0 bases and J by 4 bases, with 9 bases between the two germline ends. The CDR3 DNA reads TGTGCCAGCAGCTTGGACGGACTACCAGATACGCAGTATTTT. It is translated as CASSLDGLPDTQYF.

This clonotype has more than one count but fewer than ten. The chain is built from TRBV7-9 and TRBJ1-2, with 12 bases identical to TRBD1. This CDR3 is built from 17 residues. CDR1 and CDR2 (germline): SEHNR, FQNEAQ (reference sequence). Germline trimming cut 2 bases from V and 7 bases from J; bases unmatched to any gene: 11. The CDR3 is CASSLRRPGQGASGYTF. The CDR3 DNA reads TGTGCCAGCAGCTTACGACGGCCGGGACAGGGGGCTTCTGGCTACACCTTC. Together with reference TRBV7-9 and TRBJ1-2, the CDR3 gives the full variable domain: DTGVSQNPRHKITKRGQNVTFRCDPISEHNRLYWYRQTLGQGPEFLTYFQNEAQLEKSRLLSDRFSAERPKGSFSTLEIQRTEQGDSAMYLCASSLRRPGQGASGYTFGSGTRLTVV.

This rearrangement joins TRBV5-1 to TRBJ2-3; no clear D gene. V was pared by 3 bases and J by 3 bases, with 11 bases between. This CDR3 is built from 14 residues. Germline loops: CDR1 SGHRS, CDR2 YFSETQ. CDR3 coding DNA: TGCGCCAGCAGCTACGGATACGAAACAGATACGCAGTATTTT. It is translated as CASSYGYETDTQYF.

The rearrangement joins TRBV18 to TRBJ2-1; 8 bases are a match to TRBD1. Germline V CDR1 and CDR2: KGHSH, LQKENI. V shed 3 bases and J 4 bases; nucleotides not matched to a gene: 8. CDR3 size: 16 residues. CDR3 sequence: CASSPLRTGLYNEQFF. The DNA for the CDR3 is TGTGCCAGCTCACCCCTCCGGACAGGGCTTTACAATGAGCAGTTCTTC.

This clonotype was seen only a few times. The CDR3 region is CATSRDPGLAGHNEQFF. The CDR3, as DNA: TGTGCCACCAGCAGAGATCCGGGACTAGCAGGACACAATGAGCAGTTCTTC. The V gene is TRBV15, the J gene TRBJ2-1; 9 bases agree with TRBD2. Per germline, CDR1 LNHNV and CDR2 YYDKDF (reference sequence). V lost 0 bases and J lost 5; bases outside the gene matches: 8. The CDR3 length is 17 residues.

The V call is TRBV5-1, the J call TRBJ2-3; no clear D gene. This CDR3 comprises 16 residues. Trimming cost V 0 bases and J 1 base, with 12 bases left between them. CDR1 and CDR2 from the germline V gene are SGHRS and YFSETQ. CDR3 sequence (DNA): TGCGCCAGCAGCTTGGTCGGGTTTCGTGGCACAGATACGCAGTATTTT. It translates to CASSLVGFRGTDTQYF.

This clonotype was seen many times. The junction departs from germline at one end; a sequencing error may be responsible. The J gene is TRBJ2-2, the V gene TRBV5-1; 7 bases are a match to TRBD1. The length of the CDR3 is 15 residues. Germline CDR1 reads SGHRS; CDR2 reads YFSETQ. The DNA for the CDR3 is TGTGCCAGCAGTCTACAGGGGTCGAACACCGGGGAGCTGTTTTTT. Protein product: CASSLQGSNTGELFF.

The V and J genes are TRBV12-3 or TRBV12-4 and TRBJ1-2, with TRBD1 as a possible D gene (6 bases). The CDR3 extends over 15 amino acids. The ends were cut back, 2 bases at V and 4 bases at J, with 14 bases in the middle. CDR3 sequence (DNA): TGTGCCAGCAGTTTAAGATCCGGGACACTCTATGGCTACACCTTC. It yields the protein CASSLRSGTLYGYTF.

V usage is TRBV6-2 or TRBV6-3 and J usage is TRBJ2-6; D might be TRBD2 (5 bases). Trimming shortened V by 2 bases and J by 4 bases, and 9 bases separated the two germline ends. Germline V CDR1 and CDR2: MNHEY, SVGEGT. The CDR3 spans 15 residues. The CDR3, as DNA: TGTGCCAGCAGTTACGTCGGGGTGGGGGCCAACGTCCTGACTTTC. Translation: CASSYVGVGANVLTF.

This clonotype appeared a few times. DNA of the CDR3: TGTGCCAGCAGCTCACCTCGACAGAATCCCTTGACTACGTTCTCCTACGAGCAGTACTTC. It is translated as CASSSPRQNPLTTFSYEQYF. This rearrangement joins TRBV11-2 to TRBJ2-7; D may be TRBD1 or TRBD2 (5 bases each). The CDR3 is made up of 20 amino acids. Looked up from germline, CDR1 is SGHAT and CDR2 is FQNNGV. V shed 4 bases and J shed 0 bases, with 28 bases lying between them.

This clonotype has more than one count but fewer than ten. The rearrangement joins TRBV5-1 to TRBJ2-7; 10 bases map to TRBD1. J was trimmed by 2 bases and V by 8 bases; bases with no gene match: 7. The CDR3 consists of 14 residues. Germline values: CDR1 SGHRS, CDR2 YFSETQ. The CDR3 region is CASRWDRGTYEQYF. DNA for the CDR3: TGCGCCAGTCGATGGGACAGGGGAACCTACGAGCAGTACTTC. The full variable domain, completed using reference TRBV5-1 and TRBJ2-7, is KAGVTQTPRYLIKTRGQQVTLSCSPISGHRSVSWYQQTPGQGLQFLFEYFSETQRNKGNFPGRFSGRQFSNSRSEMNVSTLELGDSALYLCASRWDRGTYEQYFGPGTRLTVT.

CDR3 region: CASSQDGTGQEQYF. CDR3 DNA sequence: TGCGCCAGCAGCCAAGATGGGACAGGGCAAGAGCAGTACTTC. This rearrangement joins TRBV4-3 to TRBJ2-7; 9 nucleotides line up with TRBD1. The trim removed 0 bases at V and 7 bases at J, leaving 4 bases unmatched. This CDR3 comprises 14 residues. CDR1 is LGHNA, CDR2 YSLEER, per germline.

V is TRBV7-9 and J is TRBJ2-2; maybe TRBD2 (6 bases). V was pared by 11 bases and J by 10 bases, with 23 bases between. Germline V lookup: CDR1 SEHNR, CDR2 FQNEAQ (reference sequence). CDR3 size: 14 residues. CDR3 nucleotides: TGTGCCCGAGTGCTAGGGAGGCCGGGACCGGAGCTGTTTTTT. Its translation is CARVLGRPGPELFF.

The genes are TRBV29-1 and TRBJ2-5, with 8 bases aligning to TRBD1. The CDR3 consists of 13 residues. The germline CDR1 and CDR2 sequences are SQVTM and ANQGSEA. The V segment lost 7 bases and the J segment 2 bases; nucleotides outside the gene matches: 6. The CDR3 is CSGETGVQETQYF. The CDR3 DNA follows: TGCAGCGGGGAGACAGGGGTACAAGAGACCCAGTACTTC. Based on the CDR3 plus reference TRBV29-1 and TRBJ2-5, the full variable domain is SAVISQKPSRDICQRGTSLTIQCQVDSQVTMMFWYRQQPGQSLTLIATANQGSEATYESGFVIDKFPISRPNLTFSTLTVSNMSPEDSSIYLCSGETGVQETQYFGPGTRLLVL.

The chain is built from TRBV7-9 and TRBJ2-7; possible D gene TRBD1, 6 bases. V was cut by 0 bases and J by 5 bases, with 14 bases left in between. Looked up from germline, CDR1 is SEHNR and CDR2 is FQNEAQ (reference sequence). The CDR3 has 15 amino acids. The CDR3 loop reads CASSLAGAELDEQYF. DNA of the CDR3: TGTGCCAGCAGCTTAGCGGGGGCGGAACTGGACGAGCAGTACTTC.

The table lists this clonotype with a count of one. As DNA, the CDR3 is TGTGCCAGCTCACAACCGGGCCGGGGATTCAAGTCCAACGAGCAGTACTTC. This codes for CASSQPGRGFKSNEQYF. The J gene is TRBJ2-7, the V gene TRBV6-1; a weak D match, TRBD2 (5 bases). V dropped 8 bases and J dropped 5 bases, with 28 bases sitting between them. This CDR3 has 17 residues. CDR1 and CDR2 (germline): MNHNS, SASEGT.

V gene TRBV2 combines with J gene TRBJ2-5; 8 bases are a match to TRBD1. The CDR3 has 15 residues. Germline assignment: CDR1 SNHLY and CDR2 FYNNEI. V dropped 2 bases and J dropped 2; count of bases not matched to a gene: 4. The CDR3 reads CASSEYRGIQETQYF. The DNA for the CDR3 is TGTGCCAGCAGTGAATACAGGGGGATACAAGAGACCCAGTACTTC.

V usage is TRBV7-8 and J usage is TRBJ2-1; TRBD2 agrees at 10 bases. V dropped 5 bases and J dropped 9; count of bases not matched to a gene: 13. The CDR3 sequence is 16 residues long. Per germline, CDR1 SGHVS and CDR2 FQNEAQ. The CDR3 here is CASSPSGTSVSSEQFF. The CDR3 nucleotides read TGTGCCAGCAGCCCCTCCGGGACTAGCGTCTCTTCTGAGCAGTTCTTC.

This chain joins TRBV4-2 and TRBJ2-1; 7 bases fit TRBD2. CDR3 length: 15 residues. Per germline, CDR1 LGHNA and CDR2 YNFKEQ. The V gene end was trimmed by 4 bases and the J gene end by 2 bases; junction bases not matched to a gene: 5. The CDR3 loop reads CASSRLTSPYNEQFF. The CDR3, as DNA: TGTGCCAGCAGCCGCCTGACTAGCCCCTACAATGAGCAGTTCTTC.

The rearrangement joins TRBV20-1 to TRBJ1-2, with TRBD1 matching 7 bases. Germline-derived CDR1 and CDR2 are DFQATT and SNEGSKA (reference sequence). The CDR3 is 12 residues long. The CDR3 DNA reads TGCACCATCAAAACAGGGGCAGATGGCTACACCTTC. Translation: CTIKTGADGYTF.

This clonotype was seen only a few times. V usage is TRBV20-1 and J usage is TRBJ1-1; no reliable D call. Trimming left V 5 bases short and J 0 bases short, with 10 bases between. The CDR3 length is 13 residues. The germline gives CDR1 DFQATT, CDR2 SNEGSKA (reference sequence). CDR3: CSAGPEMNTEAFF. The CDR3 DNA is TGCAGTGCTGGGCCGGAGATGAACACTGAAGCTTTCTTT.

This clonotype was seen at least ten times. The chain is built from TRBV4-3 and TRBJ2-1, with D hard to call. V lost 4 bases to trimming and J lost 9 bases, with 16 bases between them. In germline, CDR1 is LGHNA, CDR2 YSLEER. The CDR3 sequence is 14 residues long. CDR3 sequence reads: CASSRRDGVGEQFF. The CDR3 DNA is TGCGCCAGCAGCCGACGTGATGGGGTCGGTGAGCAGTTCTTC.